The 15 T cell receptor beta chains below all came from one sample that was sequenced in a study of persistence of HIV-infected CD4 T cells. No antigen is known for these receptors. Anti-CD3/anti-CD28 beads served as a nonspecific positive control stimulus. Sorting of responding CD4+ T cells relied on upregulated CD40 ligand together with CD69. Sequencing used immunoSEQ version 4 in survey mode. Libraries were prepared by immunoSEQ multiplex PCR; TCRdb keeps only in-frame clonotypes and omits some of them. This sample has over 35,000 clones, with approximately 89% found just once. The sequencing here drew on CD4+ T cells sorted from PBMCs after roughly 18-hour stimulation, taken from a patient who received antiretroviral therapy. The receptors were sampled from an adult man with HIV who was CMV-seropositive.

The chain couples TRBV3-1 (or the pseudogene TRBV3-2) to TRBJ2-7, with 10 bases that match TRBD2. Germline assignment: CDR1 LGHDT and CDR2 YNNKEL (reference sequence). The V and J ends lost 1 base and 2 bases, in that order; junction bases with no gene match: 2. The length of the CDR3 is 15 residues. This CDR3 reads CASSQVAGGTYEQYF. The DNA for the CDR3 is TGTGCCAGCAGCCAAGTAGCGGGGGGCACCTACGAGCAGTACTTC.

This chain links TRBV11-2 with TRBJ2-3; 9 positions agree with TRBD2. Germline CDR1 reads SGHAT; CDR2 reads FQNNGV. This CDR3 has 18 residues. Trimming removed 1 base from V and 5 bases from J; junction bases left unmatched: 13. This CDR3 reads CASSLVVAGAGGRDTQYF. The DNA for the CDR3 is TGTGCCAGCAGCTTAGTGGTAGCGGGGGCAGGGGGTAGAGATACGCAGTATTTT. Together with reference TRBV11-2 and TRBJ2-3, the CDR3 gives the full variable domain: EAGVAQSPRYKIIEKRQSVAFWCNPISGHATLYWYQQILGQGPKLLIQFQNNGVVDDSQLPKDRFSAERLKGVDSTLKIQPAKLEDSAVYLCASSLVVAGAGGRDTQYFGPGTRLTVL.

In DNA form, the CDR3 reads TGTGCCAGCAGTTCTTTAGGCGGGGCAGGGGACGACTCTGGGGCCAACGTCCTGACTTTC. It specifies CASSSLGGAGDDSGANVLTF. The chain is built from TRBV9 and TRBJ2-6; D tentatively fits TRBD1 or TRBD2 (6 bases each). Trimming removed 5 bases from V and 0 bases from J, with 24 bases in between. Germline assignment: CDR1 SGDLS and CDR2 YYNGEE. The CDR3 has 20 amino acids. The full variable domain, rest sourced from reference TRBV9 and TRBJ2-6, is DSGVTQTPKHLITATGQRVTLRCSPRSGDLSVYWYQQSLDQGLQFLIQYYNGEERAKGNILERFSAQQFPDLHSELNLSSLELGDSALYFCASSSLGGAGDDSGANVLTFGAGSRLTVL.

The V gene is TRBV18, the J gene TRBJ2-7, with a tentative D call TRBD2 (5 bases). CDR1 is KGHSH, CDR2 LQKENI, per germline. The CDR3 has 13 residues. V was trimmed by 0 bases and J by 4 bases, leaving 7 bases between them. The CDR3 sequence is CASSPPGLYEQYF. DNA for the CDR3: TGTGCCAGCTCACCACCAGGACTTTACGAGCAGTACTTC.

This chain links TRBV20-1 with TRBJ1-2; D is perhaps TRBD1 (5 bases). The V and J ends lost 6 bases and 6 bases respectively, with 8 bases between them. The CDR3 length is 10 residues. Looked up from germline, CDR1 is DFQATT and CDR2 is SNEGSKA (reference sequence). CDR3 amino acids: CSAARDGYTF. CDR3 coding DNA: TGCAGTGCCGCCAGGGATGGCTACACCTTC.

As DNA, the CDR3 is TGTGCCAGTAGTACTGACAGGGTTAGCACAGATACGCAGTATTTT. Its translation is CASSTDRVSTDTQYF. The chain uses TRBV19 and TRBJ2-3; 7 bases line up with TRBD1. With 4 bases clipped from V and 0 bases from J, the junction kept 4 bases outside the gene matches. Germline V gene lookup returns CDR1 LNHDA and CDR2 SQIVND (reference sequence). This CDR3 has 15 residues.

The V gene is TRBV2, the J gene TRBJ2-1, with TRBD2 as a possible D gene (5 bases). With 5 bases removed from V and 0 bases from J, the gap between germline ends came to 17 bases. The germline V gene has CDR1 SNHLY and CDR2 FYNNEI. This CDR3 region has 17 residues. Here the CDR3 DNA reads TGTGCCAGCAGTAAAAGGGCTACGGGATACTCCTACAATGAGCAGTTCTTC. It encodes CASSKRATGYSYNEQFF. Full variable domain (missing parts from reference TRBV2 and TRBJ2-1): EPEVTQTPSHQVTQMGQEVILRCVPISNHLYFYWYRQILGQKVEFLVSFYNNEISEKSEIFDDQFSVERPDGSNFTLKIRSTKLEDSAMYFCASSKRATGYSYNEQFFGPGTRLTVL.

The chain combines TRBV2 with TRBJ1-2, with a weak D call TRBD1 (6 bases). With 7 bases removed from V and 2 bases from J, the gap between germline ends came to 14 bases. This CDR3 has 14 amino acids. CDR1 SNHLY and CDR2 FYNNEI come from the germline V gene. The CDR3 nucleotides read TGTGCCAGCAAAAGGACAGAAAACAACTATGGCTACACCTTC. It translates to CASKRTENNYGYTF.

J is TRBJ2-7 and V is TRBV10-3; no firm D call. Looked up from germline, CDR1 is ENHRY and CDR2 is SYGVKD. V shed 4 bases and J shed 2 bases, with 6 bases lying between them. This CDR3 spans 12 amino acids. The CDR3 is CAISAVAYEQYF. The CDR3, as DNA: TGTGCCATCAGTGCTGTCGCCTACGAGCAGTACTTC.

The chain carries TRBV6-5 and TRBJ2-7; possible D gene TRBD2, 6 bases. The CDR3 sequence is 14 residues long. V was pared by 10 bases and J by 3 bases, with 19 bases between. The germline V gene encodes CDR1 MNHEY and CDR2 SVGAGI. Here the CDR3 reads CATRGTDVFYEQYF. In DNA, the CDR3 is TGTGCCACACGGGGGACGGATGTTTTCTACGAGCAGTACTTC.

This chain uses TRBV5-1 with TRBJ1-3; D ambiguous. Trimming removed 2 bases at V and 0 bases at J, with 21 bases between. The CDR3 is made up of 19 amino acids. Looked up from germline, CDR1 is SGHRS and CDR2 is YFSETQ. CDR3 amino acids: CASSFSNSYAGTSGNTIYF. The CDR3 region has the DNA TGCGCCAGCAGCTTCAGTAATAGCTATGCAGGCACCTCTGGAAACACCATATATTTT.

This chain joins TRBV28 and TRBJ2-7; unclear D gene. V gave up 3 bases and J gave up 3 bases, with 3 bases separating them. Germline values: CDR1 MDHEN, CDR2 SYDVKM. This CDR3 has 11 amino acids. The CDR3 sequence: CASSFRYEQYF. DNA for the CDR3: TGTGCCAGCAGTTTTCGCTACGAGCAGTACTTC.

This rearrangement joins TRBV28 to TRBJ1-1, with D possibly matching TRBD1 (5 bases). The V and J ends lost 8 bases and 4 bases respectively, with 11 bases between them. The CDR3 length is 12 residues. Germline V lookup: CDR1 MDHEN, CDR2 SYDVKM. The CDR3 region has the DNA TGTGCCAGCTCCGGGGCCCGCACTGAAGCTTTCTTT. Translated, it gives CASSGARTEAFF.

This chain uses TRBV6-6 with TRBJ2-7, with D maybe TRBD2 (6 bases). Between the trimmed V and J ends, which lost 1 base and 1 base, there was a span of 8 bases. The CDR3 loop spans 14 amino acids. Looked up from germline, CDR1 is MNHNY and CDR2 is SVGAGI (reference sequence). CDR3 DNA: TGTGCCAGCAGTTACTGGGGGACTTCCTACGAGCAGTACTTC. It translates to CASSYWGTSYEQYF.

The chain links TRBV7-3 to TRBJ1-6; D possibly corresponds to TRBD1 (5 bases). The V and J ends lost 5 bases and 7 bases respectively, with 9 bases between them. The CDR3 covers 13 residues. CDR1 and CDR2 from the germline V gene are SGHTA and FQGTGA. The CDR3 sequence: CASSPRGNSPLHF. CDR3 in DNA: TGTGCCAGCAGCCCCCGGGGGAATTCACCCCTCCACTTT.